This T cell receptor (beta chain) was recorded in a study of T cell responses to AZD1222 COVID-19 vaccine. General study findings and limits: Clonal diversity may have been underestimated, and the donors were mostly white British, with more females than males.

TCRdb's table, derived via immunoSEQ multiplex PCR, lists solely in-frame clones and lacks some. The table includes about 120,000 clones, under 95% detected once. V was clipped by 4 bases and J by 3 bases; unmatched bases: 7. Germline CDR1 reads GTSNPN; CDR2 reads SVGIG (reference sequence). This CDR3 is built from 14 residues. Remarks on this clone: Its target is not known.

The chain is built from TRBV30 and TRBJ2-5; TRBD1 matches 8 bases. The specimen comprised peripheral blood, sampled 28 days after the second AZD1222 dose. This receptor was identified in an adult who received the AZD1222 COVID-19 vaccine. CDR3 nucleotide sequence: TGTGCCTGGAATAGAGCAGGGGGCGAAGAGACCCAGTACTTC. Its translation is CAWNRAGGEETQYF.